A selection of T cell receptor beta chains follows, all from one sample in a study of tumor-infiltrating lymphocytes in primary liver carcinoma. TCRdb redid the calling of the multiplex PCR reads with MiXCR, one entry per CDR3 protein. In the table there are about 23,000 distinct CDR3 sequences, around 77% of which are singletons. Sequenced input: liver tumor tissue from sampling region 5. The receptors here all came from a woman aged 30 to 39 with primary liver carcinoma and hepatitis B virus infection. The CDR3 runs from the conserved cysteine through the conserved F or W. D genes are given only for firm matches. Size is omitted from some rows. Given values are once, few, many or a class for expanded clones.

j_call clone_size v_call d_call cdr3_aa cdr3_nt
TRBJ2-7 . TRBV4-2 TRBD1 CASSQEYLGQVGPREQHF TGTGCCAGCAGCCAGGAATACCTAGGACAGGTGGGACCGCGCGAGCAGCACTTC
TRBJ2-3 medium-sized TRBV12-3/TRBV12-4 TRBD2 CASTLGGASGDTQYF TGTGCCAGCACCCTTGGGGGTGCTAGCGGGGATACGCAGTATTTT
TRBJ2-3 . TRBV11-2 . CASSVSRENTQYF TGTGCCAGCAGTGTCTCCAGGGAGAATACACAGTATTTT
TRBJ2-7 . TRBV11-1 . CASSFVGYEQYF TGTGCCAGCAGTTTCGTGGGTTACGAACAGTACTTC
TRBJ1-5 . TRBV6-5 . CASTLVRGNRSQPQHF TGTGCCAGCACCTTGGTGCGGGGAAACCGATCACAGCCCCAGCATTTT
TRBJ2-4 . TRBV6-7 . CASSYSSTEASACAKNIQYF TGTGCCAGCAGTTACTCATCGACGGAAGCATCCGCTTGCGCCAAAAACATTCAGTACTTC
TRBJ2-5 . TRBV11-1 TRBD1 CTSSWAGGTGTQYF TGTACCAGCAGCTGGGCAGGGGGCACCGGGACACAGTACTTC
TRBJ1-3 . TRBV28 . CASRVRAGNTLYF TGTGCCAGCAGAGTCAGGGCCGGAAACACCTTATATTTT
TRBJ2-2 many TRBV7-3 . CASSLIGPGELFF TGTGCCAGCAGCTTAATAGGTCCCGGGGAGCTGTTTTTT
TRBJ2-5 . TRBV28 . CANSFGFSGTWFGTQYF TGTGCCAACAGTTTTGGGTTTTCGGGGACATGGTTTGGGACCCAGTACTTC
TRBJ2-1 . TRBV4-1 . CASSQEWVPRSSYNEQFF TGCGCCAGCAGTCAAGAATGGGTCCCCCGGAGCTCCTACAATGAGCAATTCTTC
TRBJ2-3 medium-sized TRBV7-9 TRBD1 CASSSRDRGYLDTQYF TGTGCCAGCAGCTCCCGGGACAGGGGATACTTAGATACGCAGTATTTT
TRBJ1-4 many TRBV7-2 . CASKSYLGEKLFF TGTGCCAGCAAGAGCTATCTGGGTGAAAAACTGTTTTTT
TRBJ2-5 many TRBV20-1 TRBD2 CSARRLAGSRETQYF TGCAGTGCTAGAAGACTAGCGGGATCGAGAGAGACCCAGTACTTC
TRBJ2-1 . TRBV11-3 . CASSRLAGAGYEQLF TGTGCCAGCAGCCGACTAGCAGGGGCAGGGTATGAGCAGCTCTTC
TRBJ2-3 . TRBV12-5 TRBD2 CASGSRLADTPYF TGTGCAAGTGGTTCCAGACTAGCAGATACGCCCTATTTT
TRBJ2-5 . TRBV10-3 . CAISESATRQEARYF TGTGCCATCAGTGAGTCGGCCACCAGACAAGAGGCCCGGTACTTC
TRBJ2-7 . TRBV11-2 . CTSSITGGGSQTYEQYF TGTACCAGCAGTATCACAGGAGGGGGCTCTCAGACCTACGAGCAGTACTTC
TRBJ1-1 . TRBV11-2 TRBD1 CAGSARDRGHKRWSNTEAFF TGTGCCGGCAGCGCTCGGGACAGGGGTCACAAGAGGTGGAGTAACACTGAAGCTTTCTTT
TRBJ2-3 . TRBV29-1 TRBD2 CSVAVAGGPGDTQYF TGCAGCGTTGCAGTAGCGGGAGGGCCGGGGGATACGCAGTATTTT
TRBJ1-2 many TRBV11-2 . CASRSGIGGYTF TGTGCCAGCAGATCAGGGATCGGCGGCTACACCTTC
TRBJ1-1 . TRBV6-1 . CASSEESTNTEAFF TGTGCCAGCAGTGAAGAGAGCACGAACACTGAAGCTTTCTTT
TRBJ2-7 . TRBV11-2 . CANSSLLGAVNSYEQYF TGTGCCAACAGCTCCCTACTGGGAGCGGTGAACTCCTACGAACAGTACTTC
TRBJ2-6 . TRBV6-5 . CASSYSGEPGTNVLAF TGTGCCAGCAGTTACTCTGGGGAGCCTGGGACCAACGTCCTGGCTTTC
TRBJ2-3 few TRBV12-3/TRBV12-4 . CASSFSPPSTDTQYF TGTGCCAGCAGTTTCTCCCCTCCTAGTACAGATACGCAGTATTTT
TRBJ2-2 once TRBV5-4 TRBD2 CASSSIAGGPGELLF TGTGCCAGCAGCTCCATAGCGGGAGGGCCCGGGGAGCTGCTCTTT
TRBJ1-1 . TRBV28 . CASSSPGTADRMNTEAFF TGTGCCAGCAGTTCCCCTGGGACCGCGGACCGTATGAACACTGAAGCTTTCTTT
TRBJ2-4 . TRBV30 . CAWSVFGGHAKKIQYF TGTGCCTGGAGTGTTTTTGGGGGCCACGCCAAAAAGATTCAGTACTTC
TRBJ2-2 . TRBV6-1 . CASSETLPGGAVNTGDLFF TGTGCCAGCAGTGAAACCCTTCCCGGGGGCGCCGTAAACACCGGGGACCTGTTTTTT
TRBJ2-1 . TRBV10-3 . CAISEAVAASAYNEQFF TGTGCCATCAGTGAGGCCGTCGCGGCTAGCGCCTACAATGAGCAGTTCTTC
TRBJ2-2 once TRBV6-5 . CASSYLSGLGGELPF TGTGCCAGCAGTTACCTCTCAGGGTTGGGCGGGGAGCTGCCTTTT
TRBJ2-1 many TRBV7-8 TRBD1 CASSPFGTGVYNEQFF TGTGCCAGCAGCCCCTTCGGGACAGGGGTTTACAATGAGCAGTTCTTC
TRBJ1-5 . TRBV6-5 . CASSYYPVGNNNQPQHF TGTGCCAGCAGTTACTACCCGGTCGGAAATAACAATCAGCCCCAGCACTTT
TRBJ2-3 . TRBV11-2 . CASSPWADTQYF TGTGCCAGCAGCCCCTGGGCGGATACGCAGTATTTT
TRBJ2-3 . TRBV4-3 TRBD2 CAGSQDPLTSVRAVTADTQYF TGCGCCGGCAGCCAAGACCCCTTAACTAGCGTGAGGGCGGTGACGGCAGATACGCAGTATTTT
TRBJ2-7 . TRBV4-1 . CASSQLGPASPTYEQYF TGCGCCAGCAGCCAATTGGGGCCCGCTTCTCCCACCTACGAGCAGTACTTC
TRBJ2-3 . TRBV5-4 . CASNANRRLGDTQYF TGTGCCAGCAACGCGAATCGGAGACTAGGAGATACGCAATATTTT
TRBJ2-7 . TRBV11-2 . CASSPLGPHYEQYF TGTGCCAGCAGCCCGCTGGGACCACACTACGAGCAATACTTC
TRBJ2-3 many TRBV18 . CASSPDYLSTDTQYF TGTGCCAGCTCCCCCGACTACCTCAGCACAGATACGCAGTATTTT
TRBJ2-3 . TRBV11-2 . CVSSLALGDTRYF TGTGTCAGCAGCTTAGCCCTAGGGGATACGCGGTATTTT
TRBJ2-3 . TRBV5-4 . CASIVDGHPPPRDTEYF TGTGCCAGCATCGTAGACGGACACCCTCCACCCAGAGATACGGAGTATTTT
TRBJ2-2 . TRBV10-1 . CTGSEQNTGELFF TGCACCGGCAGCGAACAAAACACCGGGGAGCTGTTTTTT
TRBJ1-5 . TRBV6-2/TRBV6-3 . CASSRAGREPQHF TGTGCCAGCAGTCGCGCCGGTCGTGAGCCCCAGCATTTT
TRBJ2-1 . TRBV4-1 . CASRQDGLARDGQFF TGCGCCAGCAGACAAGATGGCCTAGCGAGGGATGGGCAGTTCTTC
TRBJ1-1 . TRBV5-6 TRBD1 CASSFWGLRGAFF TGTGCCAGCAGCTTTTGGGGCCTCAGGGGGGCTTTCTTT
TRBJ2-2 . TRBV12-5 . CAIGLIPFTGELFF TGTGCTATCGGTTTGATACCCTTCACCGGGGAGCTGTTTTTT
TRBJ2-5 many TRBV7-2 . CASSLAGRSETQYF TGTGCCAGCAGCTTAGCGGGGAGGTCTGAGACCCAGTACTTC
TRBJ2-3 . TRBV4-2 . CTSSESTGVDTQYF TGTACCAGTAGCGAATCGACAGGAGTAGATACGCAGTATTTT
TRBJ2-1 . TRBV5-6 TRBD2 CASKASGGEQLF TGTGCCAGCAAGGCTAGTGGGGGGGAGCAGCTCTTC
TRBJ2-3 . TRBV5-4 . CASSVDGHSPPADTQYF TGTGCCAGTAGCGTAGACGGACACTCTCCACCCGCAGATACGCAGTATTTT
TRBJ2-5 . TRBV29-1 TRBD2 CSVDIMGGPVETQYF TGCAGCGTTGATATCATGGGAGGGCCTGTAGAGACCCAGTACTTC
TRBJ2-2 . TRBV11-2 . CASSFGTGELFF TGTGCCAGCAGCTTTGGTACCGGGGAGCTGTTTTTT
TRBJ2-4 . TRBV5-5 TRBD2 CASSLIGMREGSNIRYF TGTGCCAGCAGCTTAATAGGAATGAGGGAGGGGTCGAACATTCGGTATTTC